The 23 T cell receptor beta chains below all came from one sample that was sequenced in a study of control samples from healthy donors and cancer patients. The table came from immunoSEQ multiplex PCR; TCRdb's copy has only in-frame clones and leaves some out. The sample contains 75,000 to 80,000 clones, approximately 91% of which appear only once. Sequenced sample: PBMCs. Every receptor here comes from a woman aged 45 to 65 with colorectal cancer.

The V and J genes are TRBV19 and TRBJ1-2; D call uncertain. Germline V gene sequence: CDR1 LNHDA, CDR2 SQIVND (reference sequence). The CDR3 spans 20 residues. V was pared by 0 bases and J by 2 bases, with 25 bases between. CDR3 coding DNA: TGTGCCAGTAGTATAGATCTATTGGGGTCCGACGGACGGGGAAACTATGGCTACACCTTC. The encoded protein is CASSIDLLGSDGRGNYGYTF.

The chain recombines TRBV19 with TRBJ1-2; TRBD1 matches 7 bases. The trim removed 5 bases at V and 0 bases at J, leaving 9 bases unmatched. This CDR3 has 16 residues. The germline gives CDR1 LNHDA, CDR2 SQIVND (reference sequence). CDR3 loop: CASSRTGTDSNYGYTF. CDR3 DNA sequence: TGTGCCAGTAGTCGAACTGGGACAGACTCTAACTATGGCTACACCTTC. The entire variable domain, with the rest obtained from reference TRBV19 and TRBJ1-2, is as follows: DGGITQSPKYLFRKEGQNVTLSCEQNLNHDAMYWYRQDPGQGLRLIYYSQIVNDFQKGDIAEGYSVSREKKESFPLTVTSAQKNPTAFYLCASSRTGTDSNYGYTFGSGTRLTVV.

The chain couples TRBV6-2 or TRBV6-3 to TRBJ1-1; D unresolved. CDR3 size: 13 residues. V was clipped by 0 bases and J by 8 bases, with 10 bases between them. The germline V gene has CDR1 MNHEY and CDR2 SVGEGT. CDR3 residues: CASSYSRSTEAFF. CDR3 bases: TGTGCCAGCAGTTACTCTCGGTCGACCGAAGCTTTCTTT.

The chain employs TRBV1 and TRBJ2-3; the table's TRBD2 call for D was not verified on the DNA. TRBV1 is shown as a pseudogene. There are 13 residues in the CDR3. CDR3 sequence: CTSSQVRTDTQYF. The CDR3 coding sequence is TGCACCAGCAGCCAAGTGCGGACAGATACGCAGTATTTT.

A remark on this clone: Germline and junction disagree at one end, which may indicate a read error. The J gene is TRBJ1-2, the V gene TRBV3-1 (or the pseudogene TRBV3-2); D is possibly TRBD1 (5 bases). Germline CDR1 reads LGHDT; CDR2 reads YNNKEL (reference sequence). The CDR3 covers 14 residues. CDR3 bases: TGTGTCAGCAGCCCTACTATGGACACGCATGGCTACACCTTC. Encoded protein: CVSSPTMDTHGYTF.

V usage is TRBV10-1 and J usage is TRBJ2-3; 9 nucleotides line up with TRBD1. This CDR3 is 15 amino acids long. CDR1 and CDR2 (germline): WNHNN, SYGVQD (reference sequence). The junction had 8 bases not matched to a gene; V was cut back by 3 bases and J by 7 bases. The DNA of the CDR3 is TGCGCCAGCAGTGATGCCGGGACAGGGCGAAATACGCAGTATTTT. Residues: CASSDAGTGRNTQYF.

Concerning this clone itself: The same CDR3 can be traced to other DNA sequences in this sample. The chain is built from TRBV6-5 and TRBJ1-2; a weak D match, TRBD1 (6 bases). There are 13 residues in the CDR3. Germline V lookup: CDR1 MNHEY, CDR2 SVGAGI. The ends were cut back, 2 bases at V and 8 bases at J, with 12 bases in the middle. The CDR3 DNA follows: TGTGCCAGCAGTTACCGGGGGCGCGGGGGCTACACCTTC. This sequence encodes CASSYRGRGGYTF.

The chain has TRBV6-6 and TRBJ2-7, with D perhaps TRBD2 (5 bases). With 2 bases removed from V and 6 bases from J, the gap between germline ends came to 14 bases. Germline assignment: CDR1 MNHNY and CDR2 SVGAGI (reference sequence). The CDR3 is made up of 14 amino acids. In DNA form, the CDR3 reads TGTGCCAGCAGTTACGCCCTCGGGGTGAGCGAGCAGTACGTC. Translation gives CASSYALGVSEQYV.

The chain recombines TRBV7-6 with TRBJ1-1; D is ambiguous. From germline, CDR1 is SGHVS and CDR2 FNYEAQ. The CDR3 has 13 residues. Trimming stripped 5 bases from V and 5 bases from J, with 12 bases between. CDR3 amino acids: CASSLKDVTEAFF. The CDR3 coding sequence is TGTGCCAGCAGCCTAAAAGACGTGACTGAAGCTTTCTTT.

V and J are TRBV7-2 and TRBJ1-5; D perhaps matches TRBD1 (6 bases). The germline gives CDR1 SGHTA, CDR2 FQGNSA. The CDR3 sequence is 16 residues long. Trimming pared 4 bases from V and 3 bases from J, leaving 16 bases between. This CDR3 reads CASSSLGAGANQPQHF. The CDR3 DNA is TGTGCCAGCAGCTCACTGGGGGCAGGAGCCAATCAGCCCCAGCATTTT.

CDR3 in amino acids: CASSVGSYGYTF. CDR3 sequence (DNA): TGTGCCAGCAGTGTGGGCAGCTATGGCTACACCTTC. The V and J genes are TRBV25-1 and TRBJ1-2; D gene uncertain. The CDR3 totals 12 residues. From germline, CDR1 is MGHDK and CDR2 SYGVNS. Deletions cut 4 bases from V and 4 bases from J, with 7 bases between.

V is TRBV6-5 and J is TRBJ2-5; the D call may be TRBD1 or TRBD2 (5 bases each). V shed 10 bases and J shed 5 bases, with 23 bases lying between them. From germline, CDR1 is MNHEY and CDR2 SVGAGI. This CDR3 is built from 15 residues. The DNA of the CDR3 is TGTGCCACCTCCGGGCCCAGGGACCGTGAGGAGACCCAGTACTTC. Its protein product is CATSGPRDREETQYF.

The chain recombines TRBV5-1 with TRBJ2-3, with 11 bases that match TRBD2. Trimming took 2 bases from V and 5 from J; bases not matched to a gene: 4. The CDR3 has 15 amino acids. Per the germline V gene, CDR1 is SGHRS and CDR2 is YFSETQ. This CDR3 is CASSFSGGARDTQYF. The CDR3, as DNA: TGCGCCAGCAGCTTTAGCGGGGGGGCTAGAGATACGCAGTATTTT.

With regard to this clone: The junction shows a germline mismatch at one end, possibly a read error. The chain carries TRBV5-1 and TRBJ1-2; TRBD1 might be the D (5 bases). The CDR3 is 13 amino acids. Germline values: CDR1 SGHRS, CDR2 YFSETQ. The CDR3, as DNA: TGCGCCAGCACCTTGGGGGGGAACTATGGCTACACCTTC. This codes for CASTLGGNYGYTF.

CDR3 bases: TGCGCCAGCAGCCAGTATACAGTGGGGCTCGGAAACACCATATATTTT. Protein product: CASSQYTVGLGNTIYF. The chain uses TRBV4-1 and TRBJ1-3; D is possibly TRBD1 (5 bases). Germline V CDR1 and CDR2: MGHRA, YSYEKL. The V end lost 3 bases, the J end lost 4 bases, and 16 bases lay between the germline ends. There are 16 residues in the CDR3.

In this sample, this clone turned up once. The chain joins TRBV5-1 to TRBJ2-3; D perhaps matches TRBD2 (6 bases). Trimming stripped 2 bases from V and 4 bases from J, with 17 bases between. This CDR3 has 16 residues. CDR1 is SGHRS and CDR2 is YFSETQ in the germline V gene. CDR3 region: CASSLMASAGSDTQYF. In nucleotides, the CDR3 is TGCGCCAGCAGCTTAATGGCTAGCGCGGGGTCAGATACGCAGTATTTT.

For the CDR3, the DNA is TGTGCCAGCACAAAAAGCGGGACAGCTATGACGAGGGGCTACACCTTC. It specifies CASTKSGTAMTRGYTF. The chain recombines TRBV27 with TRBJ1-2; the match to TRBD1 covers 7 bases. Looked up from germline, CDR1 is MNHEY and CDR2 is SMNVEV (reference sequence). V trimming: 7 bases; J trimming: 8 bases; junction bases outside the gene matches: 19. The CDR3 runs 16 residues.

The J gene is TRBJ1-4, the V gene TRBV6-5; TRBD1 might be the D (6 bases). The V and J ends lost 8 bases and 8 bases respectively, with 18 bases between them. CDR3 length equals 14 residues. Germline V gives CDR1 MNHEY, CDR2 SVGAGI. The CDR3 DNA reads as TGTGCCAGCCATATAGGGGGATCGGGGGAAAAACTGTTTTTT. This sequence encodes CASHIGGSGEKLFF.

The chain links TRBV2 to TRBJ2-1; TRBD2 matches at 10 bases. The CDR3 has 15 residues. The V segment lost 5 bases and the J segment 5 bases; nucleotides outside the gene matches: 6. The germline V gene has CDR1 SNHLY and CDR2 FYNNEI. The CDR3 sequence is CASSRAGGPNNEQFF. In DNA form, the CDR3 reads TGTGCCAGCAGTAGAGCGGGGGGGCCAAACAATGAGCAGTTCTTC.

V gene TRBV27 combines with J gene TRBJ2-6; D is ambiguous. Germline V CDR1 and CDR2: MNHEY, SMNVEV (reference sequence). The CDR3 spans 18 residues. Trimming shortened V by 2 bases and J by 0 bases, and 14 bases separated the two germline ends. The DNA of the CDR3 is TGTGCCAGCAGTTTAGACCCAAGGCGAGCCTCTGGGGCCAACGTCCTGACTTTC. Translated, it gives CASSLDPRRASGANVLTF. Full variable domain (remainder filled in from reference TRBV27 and TRBJ2-6): EAQVTQNPRYLITVTGKKLTVTCSQNMNHEYMSWYRQDPGLGLRQIYYSMNVEVTDKGDVPEGYKVSRKEKRNFPLILESPSPNQTSLYFCASSLDPRRASGANVLTFGAGSRLTVL.

This sequence joins TRBV7-2 and TRBJ2-5, with 15 bases matching TRBD2. Germline V gives CDR1 SGHTA, CDR2 FQGNSA. CDR3 length equals 16 residues. The junction had 5 bases not matched to a gene; V was cut back by 4 bases and J by 5 bases. Here the CDR3 reads CASSSGLAGGYETQYF. CDR3 coding DNA: TGTGCCAGCAGCTCCGGACTAGCGGGGGGGTATGAGACCCAGTACTTC.

The chain combines TRBV30 with TRBJ1-1, with a tentative D call TRBD1 (6 bases). Germline V CDR1 and CDR2: GTSNPN, SVGIG (reference sequence). With 4 bases removed from V and 4 bases from J, the gap between germline ends came to 13 bases. The CDR3 extends over 13 amino acids. CDR3 protein: CAWKGQKITEAFF. CDR3 sequence (DNA): TGTGCCTGGAAAGGACAGAAAATCACTGAAGCTTTCTTT.

The CDR3 here is CASQRTQSYGYTF. The CDR3 DNA reads as TGTGCCAGCCAGAGGACACAAAGCTATGGCTACACCTTC. V gene TRBV2 combines with J gene TRBJ1-2; D is possibly TRBD1 (5 bases). The CDR3 spans 13 residues. The V and J ends lost 8 bases and 4 bases respectively, with 14 bases between them. Germline CDR1 is SNHLY and CDR2 is FYNNEI. The full variable domain, rest sourced from reference TRBV2 and TRBJ1-2, is EPEVTQTPSHQVTQMGQEVILRCVPISNHLYFYWYRQILGQKVEFLVSFYNNEISEKSEIFDDQFSVERPDGSNFTLKIRSTKLEDSAMYFCASQRTQSYGYTFGSGTRLTVV.